The 29 T cell receptor beta chains in this list originate from one sample, sequenced in a study of T cells in Graves' hyperthyroidism and ophthalmopathy. TCR beta CDR3 sequences were amplified from RNA transcripts. During a first-round RT-PCR of the TCR CDR3, the HTBI primer set was used. TCRdb passed the multiplex PCR reads through MiXCR, listing each CDR3 protein once. This repertoire shows roughly 740,000 distinct CDR3 sequences, less than 20% found once; its top ten account for approximately 8.4%. Sequenced sample: blood. These receptors were taken from a man between 18 and 29 years old with Graves' hyperthyroidism.

The CDR3 coding sequence is TGTGCCAGCAGCGGAACCATCCAGGGGAGGTCTGGAAACACCATATATTTT. As protein: CASSGTIQGRSGNTIYF. This chain joins TRBV7-9 and TRBJ1-3, with D perhaps matching TRBD1 (6 bases). V lost 5 bases and J 1 base, leaving 18 bases between the germline ends. The CDR3 runs 17 residues. Germline CDR1 is SEHNR and CDR2 is FQNEAQ (reference sequence).

This clonotype was recorded at least ten times. The chain carries TRBV20-1 and TRBJ2-3, with D tentatively TRBD2 (6 bases). Germline V gene data show CDR1 as DFQATT and CDR2 as SNEGSKA (reference sequence). V lost 6 bases, J lost 3 bases, and 16 bases lay in between. The CDR3 loop spans 14 amino acids. As DNA, the CDR3 is TGCAGTGCCCGACCGGGACTTGTGACAGATACGCAGTATTTT. Protein sequence: CSARPGLVTDTQYF.

This clonotype turned up a few times. The genes are TRBV19 and TRBJ2-7; 9 nucleotides line up with TRBD2. Germline CDR1 reads LNHDA; CDR2 reads SQIVND (reference sequence). The CDR3 spans 14 residues. V shed 3 bases, J shed 6 bases, and the junction held 6 bases outside the gene matches. The CDR3 DNA reads TGTGCCAGTAGTATTAGCGGGAGCAACGGCGAGCAGTACTTC. This codes for CASSISGSNGEQYF.

This clonotype came up many times. V is TRBV7-9 and J is TRBJ1-1; D is unclear. Trimming stripped 2 bases from V and 4 bases from J, with 8 bases between. This CDR3 is built from 13 residues. Per the germline V gene, CDR1 is SEHNR and CDR2 is FQNEAQ (reference sequence). The CDR3 DNA sequence: TGTGCCAGCAGCTTACAAGACGGCACTGAAGCTTTCTTT. It yields the protein CASSLQDGTEAFF.

This clonotype was detected a few times. The gene calls are TRBV9 and TRBJ2-1; 13 nucleotides align to TRBD2. V lost 0 bases to trimming and J lost 7 bases; unmatched junction nucleotides: 13. The CDR3 runs to 19 residues. Germline V lookup: CDR1 SGDLS, CDR2 YYNGEE. CDR3 DNA sequence: TGTGCCAGCAGCGTAGCTACAGTGGGAAGGACTAGCGGGAGTAATGAGCAGTTCTTC. It yields the protein CASSVATVGRTSGSNEQFF.

This clonotype was detected many times. This rearrangement joins TRBV28 to TRBJ1-5; 7 bases line up with TRBD1. CDR3 length: 16 amino acids. V lost 4 bases to trimming and J lost 3 bases; unmatched junction nucleotides: 9. Germline lookup yields CDR1 MDHEN and CDR2 SYDVKM. In DNA, the CDR3 is TGTGCCAGCAGTTCCTACCGGGACAGAGTCAATCAGCCCCAGCATTTT. Translated: CASSSYRDRVNQPQHF.

This clonotype was seen only a few times. The chain has TRBV7-2 and TRBJ2-3; 8 nucleotides align to TRBD2. Germline values: CDR1 SGHTA, CDR2 FQGNSA. V dropped 1 base and J dropped 5; count of bases not matched to a gene: 5. This CDR3 is built from 15 residues. CDR3 in amino acids: CASSLEAGDIDTQYF. As DNA, the CDR3 is TGTGCCAGCAGCTTAGAAGCGGGAGACATAGATACGCAGTATTTT.

This clonotype appeared a few times. The chain recombines TRBV7-9 with TRBJ2-1, with 7 bases lining up with TRBD2. CDR1 is SEHNR and CDR2 is FQNEAQ in the germline V gene (reference sequence). The CDR3 has 19 residues. With V trimmed by 1 base and J by 8 bases, 20 bases remained unmatched. For the CDR3, the DNA is TGTGCCAGCAGCTTAGGTATTGGGGGGGGGACTACTTTTTCCGATGAGCAGTTCTTC. It encodes CASSLGIGGGTTFSDEQFF.

This clonotype was counted only a few times. This chain links TRBV18 with TRBJ1-1; TRBD1 matches at 7 bases. Germline V gives CDR1 KGHSH, CDR2 LQKENI. V lost 6 bases to trimming and J lost 6 bases; unmatched junction nucleotides: 7. The CDR3 spans 13 residues. The CDR3 is CASSKRQGAEAFF. In nucleotides, the CDR3 is TGTGCCAGCTCTAAAAGACAGGGCGCTGAAGCTTTCTTT.

This clonotype was picked up many times. This chain joins TRBV28 and TRBJ2-7; D is unclear. V gave up 3 bases and J gave up 2 bases, with 8 bases separating them. This CDR3 is built from 13 residues. From germline, CDR1 is MDHEN and CDR2 SYDVKM. The CDR3 nucleotides are TGTGCCAGCAGTTTTACGGCGACCTACGAGCAGTACTTC. Amino acids: CASSFTATYEQYF.

This clonotype occurred many times. CDR3 amino acids: CASSPPRERMDTQYF. As DNA, the CDR3 is TGTGCCAGCAGTCCCCCCAGGGAACGAATGGATACGCAGTATTTT. The V and J genes are TRBV28 and TRBJ2-3; D is perhaps TRBD1 (5 bases). The CDR3 runs 15 residues. The V gene lost 5 bases and the J gene lost 6 bases, with 18 bases spanning the gap. The germline V gene encodes CDR1 MDHEN and CDR2 SYDVKM.

This rearrangement joins TRBV18 to TRBJ2-7; either TRBD1 or TRBD2 may fit D (6 bases each). The germline V gene has CDR1 KGHSH and CDR2 LQKENI. V lost 6 bases and J lost 7, with 16 bases in between. CDR3 length equals 13 residues. The CDR3: CASSSGGLEEQYF. CDR3 sequence (DNA): TGTGCCAGCTCCTCTGGGGGGCTGGAGGAGCAGTACTTC.

In this sample, this clonotype turned up many times. The chain uses TRBV12-3 or TRBV12-4 and TRBJ2-3; 11 nucleotides line up with TRBD2. Trimming at V came to 5 bases and at J to 0 bases, leaving 4 bases not matched to a gene. The CDR3 has 16 residues. The CDR3 DNA reads as TGTGCCAGCAGTCCTAGCGGGAGGACTAGCACAGATACGCAGTATTTT. Protein: CASSPSGRTSTDTQYF.

This sequence joins TRBV7-9 and TRBJ1-1; D perhaps matches TRBD1 (5 bases). The CDR3 contains 13 residues. V lost 4 bases and J lost 4, with 10 bases in between. In germline, CDR1 is SEHNR, CDR2 FQNEAQ (reference sequence). The CDR3: CASSSAGGTEAFF. CDR3 nucleotides: TGTGCCAGCAGCTCCGCTGGGGGCACTGAAGCTTTCTTT. Based on the CDR3 plus reference TRBV7-9 and TRBJ1-1, the full variable domain is DTGVSQNPRHKITKRGQNVTFRCDPISEHNRLYWYRQTLGQGPEFLTYFQNEAQLEKSRLLSDRFSAERPKGSFSTLEIQRTEQGDSAMYLCASSSAGGTEAFFGQGTRLTVV.

The table lists this clonotype with many counts. The chain has TRBV20-1 and TRBJ2-1, with a tentative D call TRBD1 (6 bases). This CDR3 has 13 amino acids. The V end was cut by 3 bases, the J end by 9 bases, with 15 bases between. Germline values: CDR1 DFQATT, CDR2 SNEGSKA (reference sequence). The CDR3 here is CSARMGAVPEQFF. In DNA form, the CDR3 reads TGCAGTGCTAGGATGGGGGCAGTTCCTGAGCAGTTCTTC.

This clonotype was detected ten times or more. The gene calls are TRBV7-2 and TRBJ1-5; D is undetermined. This CDR3 contains 14 residues. The V gene lost 5 bases and the J gene lost 3 bases, with 11 bases spanning the gap. The germline V gene has CDR1 SGHTA and CDR2 FQGNSA. The CDR3 sequence: CASSPLGFNQPQHF. Here the CDR3 DNA reads TGTGCCAGCAGCCCTTTAGGGTTCAATCAGCCCCAGCATTTT.

In its sample, this clonotype was seen many times. V is TRBV19 and J is TRBJ1-1; D possibly corresponds to TRBD1 (5 bases). The V end was cut by 1 base, the J end by 4 bases, with 10 bases between. The germline gives CDR1 LNHDA, CDR2 SQIVND (reference sequence). CDR3 length: 14 residues. The CDR3 DNA is TGTGCCAGTAGTATAGGCAGGGCGCCCACTGAAGCTTTCTTT. This sequence encodes CASSIGRAPTEAFF.

This chain uses TRBV19 with TRBJ1-5; 9 bases are a match to TRBD1. The CDR3 sequence is 16 residues long. Trimming took 3 bases from V and 2 from J; bases not matched to a gene: 5. In germline, CDR1 is LNHDA, CDR2 SQIVND (reference sequence). CDR3 bases: TGTGCCAGTAGTATTGACAGGACAGGGGGCAATCAGCCCCAGCATTTT. Translated, it gives CASSIDRTGGNQPQHF.

This clonotype was counted many times. The chain couples TRBV11-2 to TRBJ2-5; D uncertain. CDR1 is SGHAT and CDR2 is FQNNGV in the germline V gene. Trimming removed 5 bases at V and 5 bases at J, with 18 bases between. The CDR3 spans 15 residues. The CDR3 DNA follows: TGTGCCAGCAGCGAGGAACCGGGTCCCGCGGAGACCCAGTACTTC. It specifies CASSEEPGPAETQYF.

The chain couples TRBV27 to TRBJ2-2; D is uncertain. The V gene lost 4 bases and the J gene lost 3 bases, with 6 bases spanning the gap. From germline, CDR1 is MNHEY and CDR2 SMNVEV (reference sequence). CDR3 length equals 13 residues. The CDR3 is CASSYRHTGELFF. CDR3 in DNA: TGTGCCAGCAGTTATCGGCACACCGGGGAGCTGTTTTTT.

This chain uses TRBV19 with TRBJ2-1, with D perhaps TRBD1 or TRBD2 (6 bases each). In germline, CDR1 is LNHDA, CDR2 SQIVND (reference sequence). Trimming removed 5 bases at V and 8 bases at J, with 13 bases between. This CDR3 is 13 amino acids long. CDR3 sequence (DNA): TGTGCCAGTAGTCCGCGGGACAAGGATGAGCAGTTCTTC. Translation gives CASSPRDKDEQFF.

This clonotype was recorded many times. The J gene is TRBJ2-3, the V gene TRBV7-2, with 10 bases identical to TRBD2. V was pared by 6 bases and J by 1 base, with 4 bases of the junction left unmatched. The V gene's germline CDR1 is SGHTA and CDR2 FQGNSA. The CDR3 loop spans 15 amino acids. CDR3 protein: CASSELAGGTDTQYF. In nucleotides, the CDR3 is TGTGCCAGCAGTGAGCTAGCGGGAGGCACAGATACGCAGTATTTT.

This clonotype was observed a few times. The chain has TRBV15 and TRBJ2-1, with TRBD2 matching over 8 bases. CDR1 LNHNV and CDR2 YYDKDF come from the germline V gene (reference sequence). This CDR3 spans 14 amino acids. V gave up 5 bases and J gave up 8 bases; unmatched junction bases: 8. The CDR3 loop reads CATSFSGTPYEQFF. The CDR3 DNA reads TGTGCCACCAGCTTTAGCGGGACCCCCTATGAGCAGTTCTTC.

This clonotype has ten or more counts. The V gene is TRBV7-8, the J gene TRBJ2-7; D is unresolved. V lost 4 bases, J lost 5 bases, and 12 bases lay in between. This CDR3 has 13 amino acids. CDR1 SGHVS and CDR2 FQNEAQ come from the germline V gene. The CDR3 region is CASSYTRDHEQYF. The CDR3 coding sequence is TGTGCCAGCAGCTACACAAGGGATCACGAGCAGTACTTC.

This clonotype was picked up a small number of times. The chain carries TRBV7-9 and TRBJ2-7, with D hard to call. The V end was cut by 0 bases, the J end by 2 bases, with 11 bases between. In germline, CDR1 is SEHNR, CDR2 FQNEAQ (reference sequence). The CDR3 consists of 15 residues. CDR3 loop: CASSLAVLDPYEQYF. The CDR3, as DNA: TGTGCCAGCAGCTTAGCCGTGTTAGATCCCTACGAGCAGTACTTC.

V gene TRBV19 combines with J gene TRBJ2-3; D may be TRBD1 (5 bases). The germline gives CDR1 LNHDA, CDR2 SQIVND (reference sequence). The CDR3 loop spans 13 amino acids. V shed 5 bases and J shed 2 bases, with 8 bases lying between them. CDR3 loop: CASSGADTDTQYF. In DNA form, the CDR3 reads TGTGCCAGTAGTGGGGCAGACACAGATACGCAGTATTTT.

This clonotype was found many times. This chain connects TRBV7-9 to TRBJ1-5; 7 bases fit TRBD1. CDR1 and CDR2 from the germline V gene are SEHNR and FQNEAQ (reference sequence). Unmatched junction bases numbered 0, after V lost 4 bases and J lost 6 bases. This CDR3 is built from 12 residues. The CDR3, as DNA: TGTGCCAGCAGCTGGGACAGTCAGCCCCAGCATTTT. It specifies CASSWDSQPQHF.

The rearrangement joins TRBV25-1 to TRBJ2-2; no clear D. V lost 1 base and J lost 7, with 10 bases in between. The CDR3 extends over 14 amino acids. CDR1 is MGHDK, CDR2 SYGVNS, per germline. CDR3 sequence reads: CASSELLEVGELFF. Here the CDR3 DNA reads TGTGCCAGCAGTGAATTGCTGGAAGTCGGGGAGCTGTTTTTT.

The table lists this clonotype with many counts. The chain recombines TRBV6-5 with TRBJ2-7; D is uncertain. The CDR3 covers 15 residues. From germline, CDR1 is MNHEY and CDR2 SVGAGI. The germline V and J ends were trimmed by 2 bases and 7 bases, with 18 bases remaining between them. The CDR3 sequence: CASSYGRTILQEQYF. CDR3 nucleotides: TGTGCCAGCAGTTACGGAAGAACCATCCTACAGGAGCAGTACTTC.